The source of this T cell receptor beta chain is a study of blood T cell repertoires in COVID-19. V dropped 0 bases and J dropped 2; count of bases not matched to a gene: 3. Per the germline V gene, CDR1 is MNHNS and CDR2 is SASEGT. The CDR3 length is 16 residues. Assay: immunoSEQ multiplex PCR; the TCRdb copy retains only in-frame clones and omits some. Of 400,000 to 500,000 clones listed, more than 75% are singletons. The chain uses TRBV6-1 and TRBJ2-1; 8 positions match TRBD2. This sequence originates from a woman aged 40 to 50 who had recovered from COVID-19. Sequenced input: PBMCs or T cells enriched from blood (not recorded which). The chain's CDR3 is CASSEASSGAYNEQFF. CDR3 nucleotides: TGTGCCAGCAGTGAAGCAAGTAGCGGGGCCTACAATGAGCAGTTCTTC.